This T cell receptor beta chain was found in a study of cytotoxic CD8 clonotypes in ibrutinib-treated CLL. Findings and limits, study-wide: In sustained-remission versus progressing patients, sampling times differed.

This CDR3 has 17 residues. The V end lost 3 bases, the J end lost 2 bases, and 20 bases lay between the germline ends. Germline values: CDR1 KGHSH, CDR2 LQKENI. Remarks on this clone: The antigen is undetermined.

TCR beta libraries used around 1.8 micrograms of DNA from cryopreserved PBMCs. Generated by immunoSEQ multiplex PCR, the TCRdb table keeps only in-frame clones and is missing some. The sample records 11,000 or so clones, around 80% being singletons. The clonotype comes from a human donor with chronic lymphocytic leukemia. This chain links TRBV18 with TRBJ2-7, with D possibly being TRBD2 (5 bases). The material was PBMCs, obtained at disease progression, from a patient treated with ibrutinib. CDR3 bases: TGTGCCAGCTCACCTCCCCCCGCTAGCCTTAGGGCCTACGAGCAGTACTTC. Amino acids: CASSPPPASLRAYEQYF.